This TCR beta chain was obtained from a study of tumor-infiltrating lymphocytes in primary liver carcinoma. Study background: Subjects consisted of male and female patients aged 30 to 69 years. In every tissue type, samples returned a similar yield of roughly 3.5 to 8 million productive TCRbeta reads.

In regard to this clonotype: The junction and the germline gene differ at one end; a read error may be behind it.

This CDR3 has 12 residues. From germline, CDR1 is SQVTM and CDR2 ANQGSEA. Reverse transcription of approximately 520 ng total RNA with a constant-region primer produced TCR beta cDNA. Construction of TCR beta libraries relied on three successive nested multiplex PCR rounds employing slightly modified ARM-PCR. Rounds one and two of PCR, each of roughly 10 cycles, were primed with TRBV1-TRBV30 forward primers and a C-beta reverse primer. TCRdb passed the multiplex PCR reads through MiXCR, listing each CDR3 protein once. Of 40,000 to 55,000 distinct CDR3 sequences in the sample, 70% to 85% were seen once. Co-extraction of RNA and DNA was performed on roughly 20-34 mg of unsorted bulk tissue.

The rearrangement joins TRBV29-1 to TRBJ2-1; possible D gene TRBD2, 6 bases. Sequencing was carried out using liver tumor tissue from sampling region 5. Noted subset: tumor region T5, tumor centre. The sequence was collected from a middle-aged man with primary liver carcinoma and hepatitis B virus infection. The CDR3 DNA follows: TGCAGCGCTGACCGGGACTGGCGAGAGCAGTGCTTC. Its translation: CSADRDWREQCF.